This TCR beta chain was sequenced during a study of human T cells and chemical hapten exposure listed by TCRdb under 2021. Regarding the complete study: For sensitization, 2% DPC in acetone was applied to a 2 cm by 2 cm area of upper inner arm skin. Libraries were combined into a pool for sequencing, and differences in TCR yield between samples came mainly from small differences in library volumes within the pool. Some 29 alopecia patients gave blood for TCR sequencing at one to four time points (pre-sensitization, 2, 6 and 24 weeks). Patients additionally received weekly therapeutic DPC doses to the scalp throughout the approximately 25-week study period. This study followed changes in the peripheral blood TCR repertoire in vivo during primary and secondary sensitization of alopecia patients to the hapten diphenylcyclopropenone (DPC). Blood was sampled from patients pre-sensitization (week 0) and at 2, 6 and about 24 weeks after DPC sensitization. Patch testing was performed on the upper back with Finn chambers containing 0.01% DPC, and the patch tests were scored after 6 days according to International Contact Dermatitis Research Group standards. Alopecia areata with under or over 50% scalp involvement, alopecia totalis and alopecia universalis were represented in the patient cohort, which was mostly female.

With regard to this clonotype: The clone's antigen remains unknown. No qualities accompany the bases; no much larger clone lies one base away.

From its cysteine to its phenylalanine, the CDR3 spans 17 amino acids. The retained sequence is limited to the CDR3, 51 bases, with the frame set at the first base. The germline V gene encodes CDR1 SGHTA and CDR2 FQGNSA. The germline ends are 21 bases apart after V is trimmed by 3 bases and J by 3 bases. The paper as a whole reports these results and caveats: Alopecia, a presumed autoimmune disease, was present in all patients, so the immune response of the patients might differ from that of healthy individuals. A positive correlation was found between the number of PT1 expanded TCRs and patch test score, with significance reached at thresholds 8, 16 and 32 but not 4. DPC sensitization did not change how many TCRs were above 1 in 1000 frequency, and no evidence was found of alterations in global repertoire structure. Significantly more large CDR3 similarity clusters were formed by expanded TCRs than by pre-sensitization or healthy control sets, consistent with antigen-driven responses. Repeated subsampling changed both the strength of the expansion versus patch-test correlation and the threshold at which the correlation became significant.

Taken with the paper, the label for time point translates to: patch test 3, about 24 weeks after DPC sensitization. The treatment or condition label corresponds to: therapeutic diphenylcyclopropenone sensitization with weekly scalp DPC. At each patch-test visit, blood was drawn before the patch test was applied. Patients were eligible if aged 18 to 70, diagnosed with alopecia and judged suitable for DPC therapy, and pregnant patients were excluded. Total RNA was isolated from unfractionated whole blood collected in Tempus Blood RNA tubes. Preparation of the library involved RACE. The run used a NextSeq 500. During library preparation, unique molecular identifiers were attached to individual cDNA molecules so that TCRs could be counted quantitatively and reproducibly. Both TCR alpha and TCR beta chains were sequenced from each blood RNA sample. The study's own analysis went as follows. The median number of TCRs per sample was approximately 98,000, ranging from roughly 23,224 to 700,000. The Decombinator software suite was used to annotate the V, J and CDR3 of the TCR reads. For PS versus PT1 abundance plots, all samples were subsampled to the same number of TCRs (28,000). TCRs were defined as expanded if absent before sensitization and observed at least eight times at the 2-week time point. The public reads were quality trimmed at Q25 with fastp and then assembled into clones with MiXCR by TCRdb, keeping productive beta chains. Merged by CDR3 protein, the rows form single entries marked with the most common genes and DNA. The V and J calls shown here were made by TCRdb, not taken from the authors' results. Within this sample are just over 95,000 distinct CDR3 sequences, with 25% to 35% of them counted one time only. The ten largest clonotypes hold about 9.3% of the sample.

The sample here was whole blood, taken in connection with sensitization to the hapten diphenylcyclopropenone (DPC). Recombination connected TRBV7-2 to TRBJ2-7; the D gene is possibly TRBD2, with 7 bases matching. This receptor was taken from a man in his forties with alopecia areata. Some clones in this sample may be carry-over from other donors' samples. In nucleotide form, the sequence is TGTGCCAGCAGCTTCTTCAGGGGAGGGATTAGTAACTACGAGCAGTACTTC. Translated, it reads CASSFFRGGISNYEQYF. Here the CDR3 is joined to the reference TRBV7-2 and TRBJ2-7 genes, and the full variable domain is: GAGVSQSPSNKVTEKGKDVELRCDPISGHTALYWYRQSLGQGLEFLIYFQGNSAPDKSGLPSDRFSAERTGGSVSTLTIQRTQQEDSAVYLCASSFFRGGISNYEQYFGPGTRLTVT.